Shown below are 25 T cell receptor beta chains from a single sample sequenced in a study of blood T cell repertoires in COVID-19. Measured with immunoSEQ multiplex PCR; TCRdb has only the in-frame clones, and not every one. Among some 170,000 clones listed, 82% were seen once. The sample consisted of peripheral blood. Source of these receptors: a woman in her seventies with acute or convalescent COVID-19.

This chain joins TRBV6-2 or TRBV6-3 and TRBJ1-6, with D hard to call. The germline gives CDR1 MNHEY, CDR2 SVGEGT. The CDR3 contains 12 residues. V lost 2 bases to trimming and J lost 9 bases, with 5 bases between them. CDR3 residues: CASSYVSSPLHF. The CDR3 nucleotides are TGTGCCAGCAGTTACGTATCTTCACCCCTCCACTTT.

This clone has a single count. V gene TRBV7-6 combines with J gene TRBJ2-1; 10 bases align to TRBD2. Germline lookup yields CDR1 SGHVS and CDR2 FNYEAQ. V shed 1 base and J 3 bases; nucleotides not matched to a gene: 3. This CDR3 region has 16 residues. CDR3 region: CASSLGASGGYNEQFF. DNA for the CDR3: TGTGCCAGCAGCTTAGGTGCTAGCGGGGGCTACAATGAGCAGTTCTTC.

This clone appeared a few times. V and J are TRBV7-8 and TRBJ2-5; 7 nucleotides align to TRBD2. CDR1 and CDR2 (germline): SGHVS, FQNEAQ. The CDR3 length is 18 residues. V dropped 3 bases and J dropped 2; count of bases not matched to a gene: 15. CDR3 sequence reads: CASSLTRGVFPRQETQYF. Here the CDR3 DNA reads TGTGCCAGCAGCTTGACTCGGGGGGTCTTTCCCCGGCAAGAGACCCAGTACTTC.

This chain joins TRBV7-9 and TRBJ2-5, with 7 bases fitting TRBD1. Germline loops: CDR1 SEHNR, CDR2 FQNEAQ (reference sequence). V trimming: 1 base; J trimming: 5 bases; junction bases outside the gene matches: 13. CDR3 size: 17 residues. The CDR3 DNA reads TGTGCCAGCAGCTTAGACCCCCTCGGCAGGGGGTGGGAGACCCAGTACTTC. Translated: CASSLDPLGRGWETQYF.

The rearrangement uses TRBV30 and TRBJ1-1; TRBD1 might be the D (5 bases). The CDR3 consists of 14 residues. V was shortened by 4 bases and J by 0 bases, with 12 bases between the two germline ends. CDR1 is GTSNPN, CDR2 SVGIG, per germline (reference sequence). The CDR3: CAWTRGILNTEAFF. The CDR3 coding sequence is TGTGCCTGGACACGGGGGATACTGAACACTGAAGCTTTCTTT. The entire variable domain, with the rest obtained from reference TRBV30 and TRBJ1-1, is as follows: SQTIHQWPATLVQPVGSPLSLECTVEGTSNPNLYWYRQAAGRGLQLLFYSVGIGQISSEVPQNLSASRPQDRQFILSSKKLLLSDSGFYLCAWTRGILNTEAFFGQGTRLTVV.

This sequence joins TRBV5-1 and TRBJ2-3; TRBD2 matches 9 bases. V was pared by 0 bases and J by 1 base, with 0 bases of the junction left unmatched. Germline CDR1 reads SGHRS; CDR2 reads YFSETQ. The CDR3 runs to 15 residues. CDR3 in amino acids: CASSLGLAGTDTQYF. The CDR3 region has the DNA TGCGCCAGCAGCTTGGGACTAGCGGGCACAGATACGCAGTATTTT.

This clone has ten or more counts. The chain employs TRBV9 and TRBJ2-3; 12 bases are a match to TRBD2. Germline V gene data show CDR1 as SGDLS and CDR2 as YYNGEE. The CDR3 spans 16 residues. V trimming: 3 bases; J trimming: 2 bases; junction bases outside the gene matches: 4. The CDR3 bases are TGTGCCAGCAGCGCCAGACTAGCGGGGGACACAGATACGCAGTATTTT. It codes for CASSARLAGDTDTQYF. Drawing the rest from reference TRBV9 and TRBJ2-3, the complete variable domain is DSGVTQTPKHLITATGQRVTLRCSPRSGDLSVYWYQQSLDQGLQFLIQYYNGEERAKGNILERFSAQQFPDLHSELNLSSLELGDSALYFCASSARLAGDTDTQYFGPGTRLTVL.

CDR3: CASSLVTLSNQPQHF. In DNA, the CDR3 is TGTGCCAGTAGTTTGGTAACTCTTAGCAATCAGCCCCAGCATTTT. The chain couples TRBV19 to TRBJ1-5, with D uncertain. This CDR3 region has 15 residues. With 5 bases removed from V and 0 bases from J, the gap between germline ends came to 11 bases. The V gene's germline CDR1 is LNHDA and CDR2 SQIVND (reference sequence). Full variable domain (remainder filled in from reference TRBV19 and TRBJ1-5): DGGITQSPKYLFRKEGQNVTLSCEQNLNHDAMYWYRQDPGQGLRLIYYSQIVNDFQKGDIAEGYSVSREKKESFPLTVTSAQKNPTAFYLCASSLVTLSNQPQHFGDGTRLSIL.

The V gene is TRBV2, the J gene TRBJ2-4; the D gene is possibly TRBD1 (5 bases). The CDR3 totals 14 residues. The V end was cut by 4 bases, the J end by 5 bases, with 12 bases between. The germline V gene has CDR1 SNHLY and CDR2 FYNNEI. The CDR3 reads CASSALGDQNIQYF. CDR3 sequence (DNA): TGTGCCAGCAGTGCCCTAGGGGATCAAAACATTCAGTACTTC.

The chain joins TRBV5-4 to TRBJ2-7; D may be TRBD1 (5 bases). CDR3 length: 14 amino acids. Germline V gene sequence: CDR1 SGHNT, CDR2 YYREEE (reference sequence). Between the trimmed V and J ends, which lost 2 bases and 4 bases, there was a span of 13 bases. This CDR3 reads CASSFADRSYEQYF. The CDR3 region has the DNA TGTGCCAGCAGCTTTGCCGACAGATCGTACGAGCAGTACTTC.

For this clone: The junction and the germline gene differ at one end; a read error may be behind it. The V call is TRBV6-2 or TRBV6-3, the J call TRBJ2-1, with D maybe TRBD2 (5 bases). The CDR3 totals 13 residues. Germline V lookup: CDR1 MNHEY, CDR2 SVGEGT. For the CDR3, the DNA is TGTGCCAGCAGTCACCCCCCCACTAGAGCCGGGGTCTTC. Its translation: CASSHPPTRAGVF.

For this clone: The sample has other DNA sequences that encode this CDR3 too. The chain uses TRBV14 and TRBJ1-1; D perhaps matches TRBD1 (5 bases). The CDR3 runs 12 residues. V was pared by 4 bases and J by 11 bases, with 14 bases between. From germline, CDR1 is SGHDN and CDR2 FVKESK. The CDR3 DNA reads as TGTGCCAGCAGCCGGGACTTTTTTGAGGCTTTCTTT. It codes for CASSRDFFEAFF.

The V gene is TRBV27, the J gene TRBJ2-5, with TRBD2 matching over 11 bases. Germline trimming cut 4 bases from V and 4 bases from J; bases unmatched to any gene: 5. CDR1 is MNHEY and CDR2 is SMNVEV in the germline V gene (reference sequence). The length of the CDR3 is 15 residues. The CDR3 protein is CASSSAGTSGETQYF. The DNA of the CDR3 is TGTGCCAGCAGTTCCGCCGGGACTAGCGGAGAGACCCAGTACTTC.

The rearrangement links TRBV11-2 to TRBJ2-5, with 7 bases lining up with TRBD2. J lost 5 bases, V lost 6 bases, and 6 bases had no gene match. Germline assignment: CDR1 SGHAT and CDR2 FQNNGV. The CDR3 runs to 13 residues. CDR3 nucleotide sequence: TGTGCCAGCAGTGAGGGAGGGCCGGAGACCCAGTACTTC. Amino acid sequence: CASSEGGPETQYF. Using reference TRBV11-2 and TRBJ2-5 for the parts outside the CDR3, the full variable domain is EAGVAQSPRYKIIEKRQSVAFWCNPISGHATLYWYQQILGQGPKLLIQFQNNGVVDDSQLPKDRFSAERLKGVDSTLKIQPAKLEDSAVYLCASSEGGPETQYFGPGTRLLVL.

V is TRBV5-1 and J is TRBJ2-7; TRBD2 matches 9 bases. Germline trimming cut 0 bases from V and 1 base from J; bases unmatched to any gene: 8. The CDR3 length is 17 residues. Per germline, CDR1 SGHRS and CDR2 YFSETQ. The CDR3 DNA sequence: TGCGCCAGCAGCTTGGAACTAGCGGGTTCAATTTCCTACGAGCAGTACTTC. This translates into CASSLELAGSISYEQYF.

This sequence joins TRBV30 and TRBJ2-3, with 13 nucleotides matching TRBD2. This CDR3 has 15 amino acids. The V and J ends lost 4 bases and 3 bases, in that order; junction bases with no gene match: 4. Germline V gene lookup returns CDR1 GTSNPN and CDR2 SVGIG (reference sequence). The CDR3 loop is CAWTWTSGRTDTQYF. The CDR3 DNA follows: TGTGCCTGGACCTGGACTAGCGGGAGAACAGATACGCAGTATTTT.

This rearrangement joins TRBV6-5 to TRBJ1-2; 7 bases line up with TRBD1. V dropped 8 bases and J dropped 3; count of bases not matched to a gene: 9. The CDR3 extends over 14 amino acids. From germline, CDR1 is MNHEY and CDR2 SVGAGI. The CDR3 bases are TGTGCCAGCCAACTAGACAGGGTGGACTATGGCTACACCTTC. Translating it yields CASQLDRVDYGYTF.

J is TRBJ1-5 and V is TRBV6-5; D gene ambiguous. The CDR3 runs 13 residues. Germline CDR1 is MNHEY and CDR2 is SVGAGI. The V gene lost 0 bases and the J gene lost 6 bases, with 6 bases spanning the gap. Here the CDR3 reads CASSYSQVQPQHF. Written as DNA, the CDR3 is TGTGCCAGCAGTTACTCGCAGGTTCAGCCCCAGCATTTT.

This clone was seen a few times. CDR3 coding DNA: TGTGCCAGTATTCAGTCTAGCGGGAGAGGTGGCACAGATACGCAGTATTTT. The encoded protein is CASIQSSGRGGTDTQYF. The chain joins TRBV19 to TRBJ2-3; 10 bases map to TRBD2. V gave up 7 bases and J gave up 1 base; unmatched junction bases: 11. Germline lookup yields CDR1 LNHDA and CDR2 SQIVND (reference sequence). The CDR3 extends over 17 amino acids.

This chain links TRBV14 with TRBJ2-1; TRBD1 matches at 10 bases. CDR1 is SGHDN and CDR2 is FVKESK in the germline V gene. The CDR3 has 18 amino acids. After removal of 2 bases from V and 9 bases from J, the junction contained 16 bases not matched to a gene. DNA for the CDR3: TGTGCCAGCAGCCAACGTAAGACGCCCGGGACAGGGGCACTTGAGCAGTTCTTC. Protein sequence: CASSQRKTPGTGALEQFF.

This clone was seen once. This rearrangement joins TRBV11-2 to TRBJ2-1, with 11 positions matching TRBD1. Germline assignment: CDR1 SGHAT and CDR2 FQNNGV. The CDR3 contains 15 residues. V dropped 5 bases and J dropped 8; count of bases not matched to a gene: 8. CDR3 in DNA: TGTGCCAGCAGCGCCGGACAGGGGGCCGCGGATGAGCAGTTCTTC. Residues: CASSAGQGAADEQFF.

V and J are TRBV5-6 and TRBJ2-5; D gene uncertain. CDR1 is SGHDT and CDR2 is YYEEEE in the germline V gene. Trimming stripped 2 bases from V and 4 bases from J, with 9 bases between. This CDR3 is 13 amino acids long. The CDR3 DNA reads as TGTGCCAGCAGCTTTCCTACAGCAGAGACCCAGTACTTC. Protein product: CASSFPTAETQYF.

The V gene is TRBV24-1, the J gene TRBJ1-4; D is undetermined. The germline V gene encodes CDR1 KGHDR and CDR2 SFDVKD. This CDR3 region has 13 residues. Trimming stripped 4 bases from V and 7 bases from J, with 9 bases between. The CDR3 region has the DNA TGTGCCACCAGTGACCCGGAGAGTGAAAAACTGTTTTTT. Its translation: CATSDPESEKLFF.

This chain uses TRBV27 with TRBJ1-6, with D perhaps matching TRBD1 (5 bases). Trimming pared 2 bases from V and 4 bases from J, leaving 12 bases between. The CDR3 is 16 amino acids. CDR1 is MNHEY and CDR2 is SMNVEV in the germline V gene (reference sequence). CDR3 sequence reads: CASSLATGRYNSPLHF. The CDR3, as DNA: TGTGCCAGCAGTTTAGCTACAGGACGGTATAATTCACCCCTCCACTTT.

The CDR3 DNA follows: TGTGCCAGCAGTTACTCTGACGGGACGCAGTATTTT. Translated, it gives CASSYSDGTQYF. The chain recombines TRBV6-5 with TRBJ2-3; D is undetermined. The CDR3 is made up of 12 amino acids. From germline, CDR1 is MNHEY and CDR2 SVGAGI. The germline V and J ends were trimmed by 0 bases and 9 bases, with 7 bases remaining between them.